This T cell receptor beta chain is from a study of cytomegalovirus exposure and HLA in healthy donors. The primer mix had 60 Vbeta and 13 Jbeta primers. Generated by immunoSEQ multiplex PCR, the TCRdb table keeps only in-frame clones and is missing some. The sample lists around 160,000 clones; around three quarters were seen once. This CDR3 has 17 amino acids. The germline gives CDR1 SGHRS, CDR2 YFSETQ. The ends lost 0 bases at V and 0 bases at J; junction bases unmatched: 6. Sequenced: PBMCs. J is TRBJ2-7 and V is TRBV5-1, with 10 bases lining up with TRBD2. The clonotype originates from a man between 40 and 49 years old in good health and CMV-seropositive. In DNA form, the CDR3 reads TGCGCCAGCAGCTTGGCCAGCACTAGCGGGACCTCCTACGAGCAGTACTTC. This sequence encodes CASSLASTSGTSYEQYF.